This TCR beta chain appears in the sequencing data of a study of blood T cell repertoires in COVID-19. At the level of the study: Sources were T cells, B-cell-depleted T cells, or PBMCs; the material itself was cDNA or gDNA.

This table comes from immunoSEQ multiplex PCR, and its TCRdb copy is limited to in-frame clones, with some not included. Of some 320,000 clones listed, about 91% were seen once; the top ten hold approximately 7%. Germline CDR1 reads SGHVS; CDR2 reads FNYEAQ. Trimming pared 5 bases from V and 0 bases from J, leaving 11 bases between. The CDR3 contains 15 residues. The sequenced sample consisted of peripheral blood. The chain recombines TRBV7-6 with TRBJ2-1, with D unresolved. The source is a woman younger than 45 who had recovered from COVID-19. The CDR3 loop is CASSLDIGSYNEQFF. CDR3 coding DNA: TGTGCCAGCAGCCTTGACATCGGCTCCTACAATGAGCAGTTCTTC.